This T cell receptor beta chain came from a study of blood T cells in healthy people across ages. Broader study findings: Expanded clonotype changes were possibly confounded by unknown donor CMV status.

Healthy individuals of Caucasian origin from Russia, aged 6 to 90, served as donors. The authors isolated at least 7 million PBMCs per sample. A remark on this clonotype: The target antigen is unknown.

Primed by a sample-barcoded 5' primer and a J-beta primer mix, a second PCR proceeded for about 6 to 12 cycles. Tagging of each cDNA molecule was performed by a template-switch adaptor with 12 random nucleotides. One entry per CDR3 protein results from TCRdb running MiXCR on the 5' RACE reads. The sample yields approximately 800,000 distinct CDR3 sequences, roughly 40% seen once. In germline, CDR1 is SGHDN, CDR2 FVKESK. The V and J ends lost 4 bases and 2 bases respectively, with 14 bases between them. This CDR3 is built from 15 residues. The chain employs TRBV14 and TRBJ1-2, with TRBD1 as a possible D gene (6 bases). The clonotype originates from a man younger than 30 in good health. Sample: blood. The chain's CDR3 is CASSPFRGANYGYTF. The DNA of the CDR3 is TGTGCCAGCAGCCCATTCCGGGGGGCAAACTATGGCTACACCTTC.